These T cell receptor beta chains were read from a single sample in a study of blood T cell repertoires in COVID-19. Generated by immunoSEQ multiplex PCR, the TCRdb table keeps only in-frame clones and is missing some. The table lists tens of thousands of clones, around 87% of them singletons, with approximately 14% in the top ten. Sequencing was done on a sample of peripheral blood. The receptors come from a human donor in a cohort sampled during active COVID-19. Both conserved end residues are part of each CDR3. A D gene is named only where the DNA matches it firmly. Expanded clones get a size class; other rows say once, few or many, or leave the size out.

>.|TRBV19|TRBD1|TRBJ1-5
CASSKDDRASESNQPQHF
TGTGCCAGTAGTAAGGACGACAGGGCTAGTGAAAGCAATCAGCCCCAGCATTTT
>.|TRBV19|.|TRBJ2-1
CASSPHRVRYNEQFF
TGTGCCAGTAGTCCCCACAGGGTCAGATACAATGAGCAGTTCTTC
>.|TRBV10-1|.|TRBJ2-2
CASSDRGTGTGELFF
TGCGCCAGCAGTGACAGGGGAACGGGCACCGGGGAGCTGTTTTTT
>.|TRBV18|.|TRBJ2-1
CASSPYRDYEQFF
TGTGCCAGCTCACCCTACAGGGATTATGAGCAGTTCTTC
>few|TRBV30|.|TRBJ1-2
CAWSVLDRGGYTF
TGTGCCTGGAGTGTATTGGATCGAGGTGGCTACACCTTC
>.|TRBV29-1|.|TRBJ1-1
CSTKQAINTEAFF
TGCAGCACGAAGCAGGCCATTAACACTGAAGCTTTCTTT
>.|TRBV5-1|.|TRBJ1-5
CASSLGTYQPQHF
TGCGCCAGCAGCTTGGGAACATATCAGCCCCAGCATTTT
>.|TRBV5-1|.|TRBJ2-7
CASSKADSSISYEQYF
TGCGCCAGCAGCAAAGCTGACAGCTCAATTTCCTACGAGCAGTACTTC
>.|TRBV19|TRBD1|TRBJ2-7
CASTRQGFVGEQYF
TGTGCCAGCACGAGACAGGGGTTCGTAGGAGAGCAGTACTTC
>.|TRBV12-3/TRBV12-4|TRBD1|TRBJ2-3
CASRWTGGVTQYF
TGTGCCAGCAGATGGACAGGGGGGGTTACGCAGTATTTT
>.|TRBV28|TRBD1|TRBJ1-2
CASSMTGVWILYGYTF
TGTGCCAGCAGTATGACAGGGGTTTGGATTCTCTATGGCTACACCTTC
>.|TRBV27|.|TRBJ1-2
CASSTQGLYGYTF
TGTGCCAGCAGTACACAGGGCCTTTATGGCTACACCTTC
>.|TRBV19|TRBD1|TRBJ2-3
CASLARYKGTGGADTQYF
TGTGCCAGCCTCGCCCGATACAAAGGGACAGGGGGCGCAGATACGCAGTATTTT
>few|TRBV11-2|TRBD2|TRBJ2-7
CASSLPREGLTFEQYF
TGTGCCAGCAGCTTACCGCGGGAGGGACTAACCTTCGAGCAGTACTTC
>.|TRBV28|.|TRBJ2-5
CASSSRTQYF
TGTGCCAGCAGTTCCCGGACCCAGTACTTC
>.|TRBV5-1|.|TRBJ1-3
CASSSLHGAGNTIYF
TGCGCCAGCAGCAGTCTACACGGAGCCGGAAACACCATATATTTT
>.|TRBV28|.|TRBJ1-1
CASSLYGTVNTEAFF
TGTGCCAGCAGTTTATATGGCACAGTGAACACTGAAGCTTTCTTT
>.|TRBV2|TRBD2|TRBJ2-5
CASSDPPGLEETQYF
TGTGCCAGCAGTGACCCACCGGGACTAGAAGAGACCCAGTACTTC